This T cell receptor beta chain was sequenced in a study of OX40 agonist ivuxolimab in advanced cancers. Prior autoimmune disease or systemic immunosuppression barred patients. Comment on this clone: Its target is unknown.

CDR1 SGDLS and CDR2 YYNGEE come from the germline V gene. The CDR3 extends over 15 amino acids. The V end was cut by 0 bases, the J end by 2 bases, with 10 bases between. General study results and limits: Antigen specificity was not determined for the expanded peripheral T cells.

The repertoire was sequenced with immunoSEQ multiplex PCR; TCRdb's copy has only in-frame clones and lacks some. The table has fewer than 90,000 clones, about 89% seen once. Sequencing was performed on CD4+ or CD8+ T cells sorted from blood, taken in a trial of the OX40 agonist ivuxolimab. The receptor was isolated from an adult with an advanced solid tumor such as melanoma, head and neck, liver or kidney cancer. The rearrangement links TRBV9 to TRBJ2-3, with a possible D match to TRBD2 (6 bases). Here the CDR3 DNA reads TGTGCCAGCAGCGTAGTTCCGGGGGTCACAGATACGCAGTATTTT. Translation gives CASSVVPGVTDTQYF.